Each of the 5 T cell receptor beta chains below was sequenced from the same sample in a study of CD8 T cells in Susac syndrome. Roughly 0.45 to 1 ug RNA was reverse transcribed with random hexamers. TCRdb itself ran the immunoSEQ multiplex PCR reads through MiXCR, one entry per CDR3 protein. The sample lists about 180,000 distinct CDR3 sequences, 90% to 96% occurring once. The source material was CD4+ T cells from PBMCs. The receptor set was obtained from a human donor with Susac syndrome.

The chain joins TRBV30 to TRBJ2-7; D possibly uses TRBD1 or TRBD2 (5 bases each). CDR3 size: 14 residues. Per germline, CDR1 GTSNPN and CDR2 SVGIG (reference sequence). The V and J ends lost 5 bases and 2 bases respectively, with 16 bases between them. The CDR3 spells CAWERDGQTYEQYF. Here the CDR3 DNA reads TGTGCCTGGGAAAGGGACGGACAAACCTACGAGCAGTACTTC.

This clonotype was seen only once. This chain joins TRBV20-1 and TRBJ2-2; no reliable D call. Germline V gives CDR1 DFQATT, CDR2 SNEGSKA (reference sequence). Trimming took off 3 bases at V and 6 bases at J, with 14 bases between the two ends. The CDR3 has 14 residues. The CDR3 nucleotides read TGCAGTGCTAGGACGGTGGAAGGGTCCGGGGAGCTGTTTTTT. This encodes CSARTVEGSGELFF.

The V and J genes are TRBV9 and TRBJ2-1; 8 bases align to TRBD2. V lost 0 bases and J lost 7; bases outside the gene matches: 12. In germline, CDR1 is SGDLS, CDR2 YYNGEE. This CDR3 contains 17 residues. CDR3 sequence: CASSVGGTRIPGNEQFF. The CDR3 nucleotides read TGTGCCAGCAGCGTAGGAGGGACTAGGATTCCGGGGAATGAGCAGTTCTTC.

Here the CDR3 reads CSARGQGWRETQYF. In DNA form, the CDR3 reads TGCAGTGCTAGAGGACAGGGGTGGCGGGAGACCCAGTACTTC. The chain employs TRBV20-1 and TRBJ2-5, with 8 bases matching TRBD1. With 1 base clipped from V and 5 bases from J, the junction kept 6 bases outside the gene matches. Germline CDR1 reads DFQATT; CDR2 reads SNEGSKA (reference sequence). This CDR3 comprises 14 residues.

The chain couples TRBV29-1 to TRBJ2-7; 8 nucleotides agree with TRBD1. V trimming: 7 bases; J trimming: 5 bases; junction bases outside the gene matches: 10. This CDR3 spans 13 amino acids. Germline assignment: CDR1 SQVTM and CDR2 ANQGSEA. The CDR3 DNA is TGCAGCGCCACAGGACAGGGCGGTAACGAGCAGTACTTC. It yields the protein CSATGQGGNEQYF.